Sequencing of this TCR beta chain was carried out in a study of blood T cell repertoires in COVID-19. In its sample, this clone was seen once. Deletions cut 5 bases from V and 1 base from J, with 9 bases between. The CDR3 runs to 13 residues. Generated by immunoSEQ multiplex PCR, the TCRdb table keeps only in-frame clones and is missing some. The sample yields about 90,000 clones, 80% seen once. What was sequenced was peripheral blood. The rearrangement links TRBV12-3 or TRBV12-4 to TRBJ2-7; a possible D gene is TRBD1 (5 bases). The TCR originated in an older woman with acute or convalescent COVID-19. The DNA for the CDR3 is TGTGCCAGCAGTCCAGGGCTATCCTACGAGCAGTACTTC. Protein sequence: CASSPGLSYEQYF.